These 23 T cell receptor beta chains came from one sample sequenced in a study of regulatory T cells in long-lasting Graves disease. The sample's time point: persistent/refractory GD, antithyroid drugs over 5 years with positive TRAb. PBMC RNA served as the TCR library source. Both iRepertoire HTBI primers and Arm-PCR of CDR3 regions were used to build the TCR beta libraries. TCRdb recomputed calls from the multiplex PCR reads with MiXCR, one row per CDR3 protein. Of 400,000 or so distinct CDR3 sequences in the sample, about a fifth are singletons; the top ten hold less than 25%. The starting material was peripheral blood mononuclear cells (PBMCs), obtained when the disease was refractory, from a patient treated with antithyroid drugs. These receptors were collected from a female donor with Graves disease.

In this sample, this clonotype turned up a few times. V usage is TRBV6-8 and J usage is TRBJ1-5; D is unclear. Trimming took off 4 bases at V and 8 bases at J, with 12 bases between the two ends. The germline V gene has CDR1 MNHGY and CDR2 SAAAGT. The CDR3 is made up of 13 amino acids. In DNA, the CDR3 is TGTGCCAGCAGTTTGGAGGCCCATAAGCCCCAGCATTTT. Encoded protein: CASSLEAHKPQHF.

The rearrangement joins TRBV27 to TRBJ2-3; 10 bases are a match to TRBD2. The CDR3 length is 15 residues. CDR1 is MNHEY, CDR2 SMNVEV, per germline (reference sequence). The V and J ends lost 2 bases and 6 bases, in that order; junction bases with no gene match: 5. CDR3 DNA sequence: TGTGCCAGCAGTTTACTAGCGGGAGATTCGGATACGCAGTATTTT. Translated, it gives CASSLLAGDSDTQYF.

The chain links TRBV15 to TRBJ1-1; perhaps TRBD1 as D (6 bases). The CDR3 length is 13 residues. Germline CDR1 is LNHNV and CDR2 is YYDKDF (reference sequence). V was shortened by 5 bases and J by 2 bases, with 9 bases between the two germline ends. CDR3 loop: CATSRGTNTEAFF. For the CDR3, the DNA is TGTGCCACCAGCCGCGGGACAAACACTGAAGCTTTCTTT. The full variable domain, its missing parts supplied by reference TRBV15 and TRBJ1-1, is DAMVIQNPRYQVTQFGKPVTLSCSQTLNHNVMYWYQQKSSQAPKLLFHYYDKDFNNEADTPDNFQSRRPNTSFCFLDIRSPGLGDTAMYLCATSRGTNTEAFFGQGTRLTVV.

This clonotype was detected only a few times. The chain joins TRBV5-1 to TRBJ2-7; D is unresolved. In germline, CDR1 is SGHRS, CDR2 YFSETQ. The V end lost 0 bases, the J end lost 6 bases, and 10 bases lay between the germline ends. This CDR3 has 13 residues. The CDR3 coding sequence is TGCGCCAGCAGCTTGGGATCGACCGCCGAGCAGTACTTC. This sequence encodes CASSLGSTAEQYF.

This clonotype has just a few counts. The CDR3 coding sequence is TGTGCCATCAGGAGGGGATACCAGGTTGGGGACACTGAAGCTTTCTTT. Translated: CAIRRGYQVGDTEAFF. This sequence joins TRBV10-3 and TRBJ1-1, with TRBD1 as a possible D gene (5 bases). Looked up from germline, CDR1 is ENHRY and CDR2 is SYGVKD. The CDR3 consists of 16 residues. Trimming pared 6 bases from V and 3 bases from J, leaving 20 bases between.

V is TRBV30 and J is TRBJ1-5; no reliable D call. Germline lookup yields CDR1 GTSNPN and CDR2 SVGIG (reference sequence). Trimming left V 2 bases short and J 5 bases short, with 16 bases between. The CDR3 covers 15 residues. The CDR3, as DNA: TGTGCCTGGAGTATGAAAACGGCAGGCGATCAGCCCCAGCATTTT. As protein: CAWSMKTAGDQPQHF.

The rearrangement joins TRBV6-1 to TRBJ2-6; 7 nucleotides line up with TRBD1. V was clipped by 5 bases and J by 4 bases; unmatched bases: 2. Germline V gives CDR1 MNHNS, CDR2 SASEGT. CDR3 length: 14 amino acids. The CDR3 nucleotides read TGTGCCAGCAGTAGGGGGCACGGGGCCAACGTCCTGACTTTC. It specifies CASSRGHGANVLTF.

This clonotype appeared a single time. This rearrangement joins TRBV4-3 to TRBJ1-1, with a weak D call TRBD1 (6 bases). V was shortened by 0 bases and J by 12 bases, with 17 bases between the two germline ends. Germline V gene sequence: CDR1 LGHNA, CDR2 YSLEER. The CDR3 totals 14 residues. For the CDR3, the DNA is TGCGCCAGCAGCCAAGATGGGACATCCCGGACGACTTTCTTT. Amino acid sequence: CASSQDGTSRTTFF.

This clonotype was seen at least ten times. The chain has TRBV12-3 or TRBV12-4 and TRBJ2-2; D is unclear. The germline V and J ends were trimmed by 1 base and 2 bases, with 8 bases remaining between them. CDR3 size: 15 residues. The CDR3 DNA follows: TGTGCCAGCAGTTTAGGGTCGCTAAACACCGGGGAGCTGTTTTTT. Amino acids: CASSLGSLNTGELFF.

This rearrangement joins TRBV4-1 to TRBJ2-7; D gene unclear. Looked up from germline, CDR1 is MGHRA and CDR2 is YSYEKL. This CDR3 has 15 residues. The ends were cut back, 1 base at V and 0 bases at J, with 10 bases in the middle. The CDR3 region is CASSQVSRSSYEQYF. The CDR3, as DNA: TGCGCCAGCAGCCAAGTATCCAGGTCCTCCTACGAGCAGTACTTC.

There are many counts of this clonotype. The V and J genes are TRBV6-1 and TRBJ1-1; D might be TRBD1 (5 bases). Germline CDR1 reads MNHNS; CDR2 reads SASEGT. The CDR3 has 16 residues. V dropped 2 bases and J dropped 3 bases, with 16 bases sitting between them. In DNA form, the CDR3 reads TGTGCCAGCAGTGAATTATGGGGGACTGAGGACACTGAAGCTTTCTTT. It yields the protein CASSELWGTEDTEAFF.

The table lists this clonotype with a few counts. The genes are TRBV19 and TRBJ1-5; D not certain. CDR1 LNHDA and CDR2 SQIVND come from the germline V gene (reference sequence). The CDR3 sequence is 14 residues long. Trimming took 1 base from V and 3 from J, leaving 7 bases between them. The CDR3: CASSIVTNNQPQHF. The CDR3 nucleotides are TGTGCCAGTAGTATAGTCACAAACAATCAGCCCCAGCATTTT.

The chain couples TRBV30 to TRBJ1-3; D is undetermined. Germline-derived CDR1 and CDR2 are GTSNPN and SVGIG (reference sequence). Trimming removed 4 bases from V and 0 bases from J, with 10 bases in between. The CDR3 sequence is 14 residues long. CDR3 protein: CAWNTGSSGNTIYF. DNA for the CDR3: TGTGCCTGGAACACCGGCAGCTCTGGAAACACCATATATTTT.

The chain employs TRBV10-3 and TRBJ1-6; 7 bases match TRBD1. The CDR3 covers 15 residues. V was pared by 8 bases and J by 8 bases, with 12 bases of the junction left unmatched. Germline V gene lookup returns CDR1 ENHRY and CDR2 SYGVKD. In nucleotides, the CDR3 is TGTGCCATCGCTGGGGACAGTGCTTTTGATTCACCCCTCCACTTT. Its protein is CAIAGDSAFDSPLHF.

This clonotype occurred many times. The rearrangement links TRBV15 to TRBJ2-7; no reliable D call. Trimming removed 1 base at V and 0 bases at J, with 4 bases between. The germline V gene has CDR1 LNHNV and CDR2 YYDKDF (reference sequence). The CDR3 length is 13 residues. The DNA for the CDR3 is TGTGCCACCAGCAGAGGCAGCTCCTACGAGCAGTACTTC. This codes for CATSRGSSYEQYF.

This clonotype was counted many times. This chain connects TRBV20-1 to TRBJ2-7; D ambiguous. CDR3 size: 12 residues. Germline V gene sequence: CDR1 DFQATT, CDR2 SNEGSKA (reference sequence). V lost 0 bases and J lost 7, with 10 bases in between. CDR3 bases: TGCAGTGCTAGAGATGTCGGTCTTGAGCAGTACTTC. Its protein is CSARDVGLEQYF.

This chain connects TRBV7-9 to TRBJ1-1; the D is unclear. Germline-derived CDR1 and CDR2 are SEHNR and FQNEAQ (reference sequence). Trimming took 0 bases from V and 1 from J, leaving 12 bases between them. CDR3 length: 16 amino acids. The DNA of the CDR3 is TGTGCCAGCAGCTTAGCGCCGAGACACTGGAACACTGAAGCTTTCTTT. Its protein is CASSLAPRHWNTEAFF.

The gene calls are TRBV18 and TRBJ2-4; 7 positions agree with TRBD1. The CDR3 contains 15 residues. The V segment lost 2 bases and the J segment 3 bases; nucleotides outside the gene matches: 4. From germline, CDR1 is KGHSH and CDR2 LQKENI. The CDR3 DNA reads as TGTGCCAGCTCACCAGGACAGGTAGTCAAAAACATTCAGTACTTC. Its protein is CASSPGQVVKNIQYF.

This chain links TRBV6-5 with TRBJ1-3, with D hard to call. Between the trimmed V and J ends, which lost 4 bases and 3 bases, there was a span of 13 bases. Germline V CDR1 and CDR2: MNHEY, SVGAGI. There are 15 residues in the CDR3. The DNA for the CDR3 is TGTGCCAGCAGTTCAGGACCCGAGTTTGGAAACACCATATATTTT. It is translated as CASSSGPEFGNTIYF.

This clonotype has just one count. V is TRBV30 and J is TRBJ1-3; D is unclear. From germline, CDR1 is GTSNPN and CDR2 SVGIG (reference sequence). This CDR3 spans 15 amino acids. V was clipped by 3 bases and J by 0 bases, with 12 bases between them. The CDR3 sequence is CAWSIRRFSGNTIYF. The CDR3 DNA sequence: TGTGCCTGGAGCATCCGTCGATTCTCTGGAAACACCATATATTTT.

J is TRBJ1-4 and V is TRBV7-8; TRBD1 is a possible D gene (5 bases). V was pared by 4 bases and J by 8 bases, with 32 bases between. Germline values: CDR1 SGHVS, CDR2 FQNEAQ. This CDR3 is 20 amino acids long. The CDR3 spells CASSSPPRHRDSGAGEKLFF. CDR3 coding DNA: TGTGCCAGCAGCTCCCCGCCCCGACACCGGGACTCGGGCGCGGGAGAAAAACTGTTTTTT.

The CDR3, as DNA: TGTGCCAGCAGCTTAGAGGGGTCGACAATAAATGAAAAACTGTTTTTT. Translation: CASSLEGSTINEKLFF. The V and J genes are TRBV7-9 and TRBJ1-4; weak D call: TRBD1 (5 bases). The CDR3 has 16 residues. Germline V gives CDR1 SEHNR, CDR2 FQNEAQ (reference sequence). Trimming took 1 base from V and 5 from J, leaving 14 bases between them.

V gene TRBV3-1 combines with J gene TRBJ2-5; D might be TRBD2 (6 bases). The germline V gene encodes CDR1 LGHDT and CDR2 YNNKEL (reference sequence). V was trimmed by 4 bases and J by 4 bases, leaving 16 bases between them. The CDR3 contains 15 residues. CDR3 sequence reads: CASSPRTSGGETQYF. The CDR3, as DNA: TGTGCCAGCAGCCCGAGGACCTCCGGGGGAGAGACCCAGTACTTC.